These T cell receptor beta chains were read from a single sample in a study of neoadjuvant anti-PD-1 for oral cavity cancer. Assay used: immunoSEQ multiplex PCR; TCRdb lists only in-frame clones, some missing. In the table there are about 80,000 clones, 84% of which are singletons. Specimen: PBMCs, collected before nivolumab (anti-PD-1) treatment. Every receptor here comes from a person aged 40 to 85 with oral cavity squamous cell carcinoma. CDR3s include the opening cysteine and the closing phenylalanine or tryptophan. Each record gives: J gene, D gene, CDR3 length, clone size, V gene, CDR3 protein, CDR3 DNA. The D gene is left open where the match is weak. The size entry is marked missing in some rows and otherwise reads once, few, many or a size class.

TRBJ2-5	-	14	-	TRBV5-1	CASRPGLGEETQYF	TGCGCCAGCCGTCCCGGGCTAGGGGAAGAGACCCAGTACTTC
TRBJ2-6	-	16	-	TRBV30	CAWIMGQSSGANVLTF	TGTGCCTGGATCATGGGCCAGAGCTCTGGGGCCAACGTCCTGACTTTC
TRBJ1-2	TRBD1	16	once	TRBV6-1	CASSERVRDRDYGYTF	TGTGCCAGCAGTGAAAGAGTAAGGGACAGGGACTATGGCTACACCTTC
TRBJ2-7	TRBD2	15	once	TRBV19	CASSIGASGTYEQYF	TGTGCCAGTAGTATAGGGGCTAGCGGAACCTACGAGCAGTACTTC
TRBJ2-3	TRBD2	15	-	TRBV25-1	CASSELGGDADTQYF	TGTGCCAGCAGTGAATTGGGGGGGGATGCAGATACGCAGTATTTT
TRBJ2-1	TRBD2	15	-	TRBV2	CATGGTSGRMNEQFF	TGTGCCACGGGGGGGACTAGCGGGAGGATGAATGAGCAGTTCTTC
TRBJ2-1	TRBD2	16	-	TRBV5-1	CASSLASGTRGDEQFF	TGCGCCAGCAGCCTGGCTAGCGGGACGAGGGGGGATGAGCAGTTCTTC
TRBJ2-1	TRBD1	16	-	TRBV7-9	CASSSAGTGVFNEQFF	TGTGCCAGCAGCTCCGCCGGGACAGGGGTCTTCAATGAGCAGTTCTTC
TRBJ2-2	-	16	-	TRBV27	CASRPPGGGPTGELFF	TGTGCCAGCCGACCGCCAGGGGGAGGGCCAACCGGGGAGCTGTTTTTT
TRBJ1-4	TRBD1	14	-	TRBV5-1	CASSFWDSNEKLFF	TGCGCCAGCAGCTTTTGGGACAGTAATGAAAAACTGTTTTTT
TRBJ1-5	TRBD1	15	-	TRBV10-3	CAISPDRDSNQPQHF	TGTGCCATCAGTCCGGACAGGGATAGCAATCAGCCCCAGCATTTT
TRBJ1-1	TRBD1	16	once	TRBV6-5	CASSYVVRGRLGQAFF	TGTGCCAGCAGTTATGTGGTGAGGGGGCGTTTAGGTCAAGCTTTCTTT
TRBJ2-7	-	14	-	TRBV10-3	CAISESGRPYEQYF	TGTGCCATCAGTGAGTCTGGTCGTCCCTACGAGCAGTACTTC
TRBJ2-2	-	14	-	TRBV2	CASGGLTNTGELFF	TGTGCCAGCGGGGGACTGACGAACACCGGGGAGCTGTTTTTT
TRBJ1-5	-	13	few	TRBV2	CASEGGGGQPQHF	TGTGCCAGCGAAGGCGGAGGCGGTCAGCCCCAGCATTTT
TRBJ2-7	-	14	-	TRBV4-2	CASSQAPGSREQYF	TGTGCCAGCAGCCAAGCTCCAGGGAGTCGGGAGCAGTACTTC
TRBJ2-3	TRBD1	15	-	TRBV6-5	CASSYGTGVTDTQYF	TGTGCCAGCAGTTACGGGACAGGGGTCACAGATACGCAGTATTTT
TRBJ2-5	-	14	-	TRBV10-3	CAIGEGGARETQYF	TGTGCCATCGGCGAGGGGGGGGCTCGAGAGACCCAGTACTTC
TRBJ2-7	-	15	-	TRBV11-2	CASSPRQEGFNEQYF	TGTGCCAGCAGCCCCCGACAGGAAGGTTTCAACGAGCAGTACTTC
TRBJ2-1	TRBD2	15	-	TRBV5-1	CASIQWEGTVNEQFF	TGCGCCAGCATTCAGTGGGAGGGTACCGTCAATGAGCAGTTCTTC
TRBJ1-2	-	14	-	TRBV9	CASSVERVGYGYTF	TGTGCCAGCAGCGTAGAGAGGGTTGGCTATGGCTACACCTTC
TRBJ2-1	TRBD2	15	-	TRBV9	CASSLAGVGVNEQFF	TGTGCCAGCAGCCTAGCGGGAGTAGGAGTCAATGAGCAGTTCTTC
TRBJ2-7	-	11	-	TRBV25-1	CASSAGGEQYF	TGTGCCAGCAGTGCCGGAGGGGAGCAGTACTTC
TRBJ2-2	TRBD1	16	-	TRBV19	CASRPEGQGGTGELFF	TGTGCCAGTAGACCGGAGGGACAGGGTGGGACCGGGGAGCTGTTTTTT
TRBJ1-1	TRBD1	15	once	TRBV6-6	CASGRGYVGNTEAFF	TGTGCCAGCGGCAGGGGGTATGTTGGGAACACTGAAGCTTTCTTT
TRBJ2-3	-	13	-	TRBV2	CASKVSTTDTQYF	TGTGCCAGCAAGGTTTCCACCACAGATACGCAGTATTTT
TRBJ1-2	-	14	few	TRBV11-2	CASSLTTLNYGYTF	TGTGCCAGCAGTCTAACGACCCTCAACTATGGCTACACCTTC
TRBJ1-5	TRBD1	15	-	TRBV19	CASSMKGASNQPQHF	TGTGCCAGTAGTATGAAGGGGGCGAGCAATCAGCCCCAGCATTTT
TRBJ2-3	-	14	-	TRBV10-3	CAISDVDSTDTQYF	TGTGCCATCAGTGACGTTGACAGTACAGATACGCAGTATTTT
TRBJ2-2	-	13	once	TRBV29-1	CSVEPTATGELFF	TGCAGCGTTGAGCCAACAGCAACCGGGGAGCTGTTTTTT
TRBJ2-2	-	14	-	TRBV9	CASSVEINTGELFF	TGTGCCAGCAGCGTAGAAATCAACACCGGGGAGCTGTTTTTT
TRBJ2-7	-	11	-	TRBV27	CASRGGTEQYF	TGTGCCAGCCGTGGGGGGACTGAGCAGTACTTC
TRBJ2-5	TRBD2	15	-	TRBV30	CAWSVDGRASETQYF	TGTGCCTGGAGTGTGGACGGGAGGGCCTCAGAGACCCAGTACTTC
TRBJ1-5	-	14	-	TRBV25-1	CASSDGGYNQPQHF	TGTGCCAGCAGTGACGGGGGCTACAATCAGCCCCAGCATTTT
TRBJ2-1	TRBD2	14	once	TRBV19	CASSVSGIPNEQFF	TGTGCCAGTAGTGTTAGCGGGATACCCAATGAGCAGTTCTTC
TRBJ1-2	TRBD1	13	-	TRBV6-5	CASSRGQGIDYTF	TGTGCCAGCAGCCGCGGACAGGGTATAGACTACACCTTC
TRBJ2-5	TRBD2	13	once	TRBV10-3	CATGGGLGETQYF	TGTGCCACCGGGGGGGGCCTGGGGGAGACCCAGTACTTC
TRBJ1-5	TRBD1	15	few	TRBV2	CASSEPGQGSQPQHF	TGTGCCAGCAGTGAGCCGGGACAGGGGAGTCAGCCCCAGCATTTT
TRBJ1-2	TRBD1	16	-	TRBV19	CASSRTGTGGAYGYTF	TGTGCCAGTAGTCGGACCGGGACAGGGGGCGCTTATGGCTACACCTTC
TRBJ2-3	TRBD2	16	once	TRBV4-2	CASSPETGLGTDTQYF	TGTGCCAGCAGCCCGGAGACGGGACTAGGCACAGATACGCAGTATTTT
TRBJ1-2	-	16	-	TRBV14	CASSQESEGQGYGYTF	TGTGCCAGCAGCCAAGAGTCGGAAGGGCAGGGCTATGGCTACACCTTC
TRBJ2-1	-	14	-	TRBV29-1	CSVVLDSLYNEQFF	TGCAGCGTTGTTTTGGACAGTCTTTACAATGAGCAGTTCTTC
TRBJ2-1	-	13	-	TRBV14	CASSRTRGNEQFF	TGTGCCAGCAGCCGGACTCGAGGCAATGAGCAGTTCTTC